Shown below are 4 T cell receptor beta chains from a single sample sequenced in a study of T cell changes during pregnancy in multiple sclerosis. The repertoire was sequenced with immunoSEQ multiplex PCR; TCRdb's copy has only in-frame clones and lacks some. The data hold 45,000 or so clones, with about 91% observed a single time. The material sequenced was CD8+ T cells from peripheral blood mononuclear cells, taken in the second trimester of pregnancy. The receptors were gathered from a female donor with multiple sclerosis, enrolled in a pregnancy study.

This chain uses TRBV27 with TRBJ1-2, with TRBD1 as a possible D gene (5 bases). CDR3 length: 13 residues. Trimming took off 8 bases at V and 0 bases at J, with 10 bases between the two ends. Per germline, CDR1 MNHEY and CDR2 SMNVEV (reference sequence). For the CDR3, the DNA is TGTGCCAGCCTGGGGGGGTCTAACTATGGCTACACCTTC. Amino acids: CASLGGSNYGYTF.

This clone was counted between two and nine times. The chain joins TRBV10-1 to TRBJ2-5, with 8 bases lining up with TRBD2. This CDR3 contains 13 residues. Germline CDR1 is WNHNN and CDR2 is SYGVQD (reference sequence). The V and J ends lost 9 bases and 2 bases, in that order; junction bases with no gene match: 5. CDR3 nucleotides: TGCGCCAGGGGGCAGCGGGGGCAAGAGACCCAGTACTTC. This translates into CARGQRGQETQYF.

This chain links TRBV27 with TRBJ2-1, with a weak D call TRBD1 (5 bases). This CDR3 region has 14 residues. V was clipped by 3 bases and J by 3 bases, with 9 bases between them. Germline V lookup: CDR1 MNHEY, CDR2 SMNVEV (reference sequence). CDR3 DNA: TGTGCCAGCAGTTTTGGGGCAGTCTACAATGAGCAGTTCTTC. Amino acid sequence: CASSFGAVYNEQFF.

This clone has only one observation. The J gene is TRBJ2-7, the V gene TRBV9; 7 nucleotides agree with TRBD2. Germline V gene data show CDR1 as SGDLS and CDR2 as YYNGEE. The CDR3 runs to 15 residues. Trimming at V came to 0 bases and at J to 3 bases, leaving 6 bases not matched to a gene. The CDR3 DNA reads TGTGCCAGCAGCGTAGGCACTAGCGTTAACTACGAGCAGTACTTC. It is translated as CASSVGTSVNYEQYF.